The table lists the clone carrying this T cell receptor beta chain with a few counts. This CDR3 has 13 residues. Germline assignment: CDR1 SGDLS and CDR2 YYNGEE. V was clipped by 3 bases and J by 6 bases, with 13 bases between them. The data were taken from a study of cytomegalovirus exposure and HLA in healthy donors. The PCR had 60 Vbeta and 13 Jbeta primers. Sequencing was performed with immunoSEQ multiplex PCR; in TCRdb, only in-frame clones are kept and a portion is missing. The table has about 170,000 clones, approximately 65% seen once. What was sequenced was PBMCs. The chain employs TRBV9 and TRBJ2-7; D perhaps matches TRBD2 (5 bases). This clonotype originated in a middle-aged man in good health and CMV-seronegative. The CDR3 loop is CASSAGPEGEQYF. The CDR3 DNA is TGTGCCAGCAGCGCCGGACCTGAGGGCGAGCAGTACTTC.